This TCR beta chain was recorded in a study of shared clonotypes between healthy human individuals. CD45RO-negative, CCR7-selected cells formed the naive CD8 fraction, which excluded terminally differentiated effector memory CD45RA+ cells. CDR1 MNHNY and CDR2 SVGAGI come from the germline V gene (reference sequence). This CDR3 spans 14 amino acids. The V and J ends lost 5 bases and 4 bases, in that order; junction bases with no gene match: 1. Authors' methods: ImmunoSEQ yielded junction-only sequences lacking quality scores, so filtering differed. Sequencing used immunoSEQ multiplex PCR; TCRdb keeps in-frame clones, though not all of them. The DNA gave D and trimming, while V, J and clone size come from that table. The sample includes a few million clones, around 93% of them seen just once.

The chain combines TRBV6-6 with TRBJ2-1; 11 bases match TRBD2. The source of this sequence is a man between 18 and 35 years old in good health. Some clones in this sample may be carry-over from other donors' samples. Input material: naive CD8+ T cells from PBMCs. The CDR3 DNA follows: TGTGCCAGCAGTGCTAGCGGGAGGTACAATGAGCAGTTCTTC. This codes for CASSASGRYNEQFF.